The 8 T cell receptor beta chains in this list originate from one sample, sequenced in a study of CD8 T cells in Susac syndrome. Random-hexamer reverse transcription was applied to roughly 0.5 to 1 ug RNA. TCRdb ran MiXCR on the immunoSEQ multiplex PCR reads and lists one entry per CDR3 protein. The data show 350,000 to 550,000 distinct CDR3 sequences, approximately 85% seen once. The sample taken for sequencing was CD8+ T cells from PBMCs. These TCRs come from a human donor with multiple sclerosis.

This chain joins TRBV12-3 or TRBV12-4 and TRBJ1-1, with 11 bases identical to TRBD1. J was trimmed by 4 bases and V by 1 base; bases with no gene match: 8. The CDR3 is made up of 17 amino acids. The CDR3 nucleotides are TGTGCCAGCAGTTTAGATCTACGGACAGGGGGCTTCACTGAAGCTTTCTTT. It translates to CASSLDLRTGGFTEAFF.

V gene TRBV5-1 combines with J gene TRBJ2-3; 7 bases are a match to TRBD1. The CDR3 covers 18 residues. CDR1 is SGHRS, CDR2 YFSETQ, per germline. V trimming: 4 bases; J trimming: 1 base; junction bases outside the gene matches: 15. The CDR3 nucleotides are TGCGCCAGCAGCGAGGTGAAGGGGGCGCGTATCGGCACAGATACGCAGTATTTT. It codes for CASSEVKGARIGTDTQYF.

This clonotype was recorded a few times. The chain's CDR3 is CASSYGLAGYNEQFF. In nucleotides, the CDR3 is TGTGCCAGCAGTTATGGGCTAGCAGGCTACAATGAGCAGTTCTTC. This chain joins TRBV6-2 or TRBV6-3 and TRBJ2-1; TRBD2 is a possible D gene (5 bases). Germline assignment: CDR1 MNHEY and CDR2 SVGEGT. With 3 bases removed from V and 3 bases from J, the gap between germline ends came to 12 bases. This CDR3 contains 15 residues.

This clonotype was counted a single time. The chain joins TRBV25-1 to TRBJ2-1; 7 bases map to TRBD1. The CDR3 extends over 14 amino acids. The J segment lost 5 bases and the V segment lost 5 bases, leaving 6 bases of the junction unmatched. CDR1 MGHDK and CDR2 SYGVNS come from the germline V gene. CDR3 residues: CASSLRDRHNEQFF. CDR3 in DNA: TGTGCCAGCAGTTTACGGGACAGACACAATGAGCAGTTCTTC.

The V gene is TRBV7-6, the J gene TRBJ1-1; the D gene is possibly TRBD1 (5 bases). This CDR3 has 17 amino acids. Germline lookup yields CDR1 SGHVS and CDR2 FNYEAQ. Trimming cost V 1 base and J 2 bases, with 17 bases left between them. Written as DNA, the CDR3 is TGTGCCAGCAGCTTAGTACCGAGCAGAAGGGGTAACACTGAAGCTTTCTTT. Encoded protein: CASSLVPSRRGNTEAFF.

The CDR3 bases are TGTGCCTGGAGTGACAGGGCAAACACCGGGGAGCTGTTTTTT. As protein: CAWSDRANTGELFF. This chain connects TRBV30 to TRBJ2-2, with a tentative D call TRBD1 (6 bases). Trimming cost V 1 base and J 2 bases, with 8 bases left between them. Germline CDR1 GTSNPN, CDR2 SVGIG (reference sequence). This CDR3 contains 14 residues.

The chain joins TRBV30 to TRBJ1-2, with D perhaps TRBD1 (6 bases). This CDR3 has 12 residues. Germline V lookup: CDR1 GTSNPN, CDR2 SVGIG (reference sequence). V was pared by 1 base and J by 8 bases, with 11 bases between. CDR3 DNA: TGTGCCTGGAGTGAGGGGGTATGGGGCTACACCTTC. It codes for CAWSEGVWGYTF.

The gene calls are TRBV6-1 and TRBJ2-7, with D perhaps being TRBD1 or TRBD2 (5 bases each). The V end was cut by 0 bases, the J end by 0 bases, with 12 bases between. Germline V gene sequence: CDR1 MNHNS, CDR2 SASEGT. The CDR3 runs 16 residues. The CDR3 nucleotides are TGTGCCAGCAGTGAAGCCGGGACCGCCCTCTCCTACGAGCAGTACTTC. Protein sequence: CASSEAGTALSYEQYF.